A selection of T cell receptor beta chains follows, all from one sample in a study of blood T cell repertoires in COVID-19. Sequencing was performed with immunoSEQ multiplex PCR; in TCRdb, only in-frame clones are kept and a portion is missing. Among over 200,000 clones listed, roughly 83% were seen once. Sequencing was done on a sample of peripheral blood. The receptors shown here come from a woman in her sixties or seventies with active or convalescent COVID-19. Both conserved end residues are part of each CDR3. A D gene is named only where the DNA matches it firmly. Clone size appears in some rows only: once, few, many, or a class for an expanded clone.

-	TRBJ2-1	-	TRBV2	TGTGCCAGCACAGGGTACAATGAGCAGTTCTTC	CASTGYNEQFF
-	TRBJ2-5	-	TRBV14	TGTGCCAGCAGCCGTGGGAGGGGGTCCCTTCAAGAGACCCAGTACTTC	CASSRGRGSLQETQYF
-	TRBJ2-7	TRBD2	TRBV7-2	TGTGCCAGCAGCCCTCTCAGCGGGATGGTCGACGAGCAGTACTTC	CASSPLSGMVDEQYF
-	TRBJ2-3	-	TRBV19	TGTGCCAGTAGTATTGGGGGGTTTGCAGATACGCAGTATTTT	CASSIGGFADTQYF
-	TRBJ2-3	TRBD2	TRBV6-4	TGTGCCACCAAGAGACTAGCGGGAGTTGCAGATACGCAGTATTTT	CATKRLAGVADTQYF
-	TRBJ2-2	-	TRBV7-3	TGTGCCAGCAGCTTAACGGATGGGGGCCCCGGGGAGCTGTTTTTT	CASSLTDGGPGELFF
-	TRBJ2-3	TRBD2	TRBV12-3/TRBV12-4	TGTGCCAGCAGCACGGGAGGAGATACGCAGTATTTT	CASSTGGDTQYF
-	TRBJ2-1	TRBD1	TRBV15	TGTGCCACCAGCAGAAGTAGACCGGGACAGGGGACCAATGAGCAGTTCTTC	CATSRSRPGQGTNEQFF
-	TRBJ1-2	TRBD1	TRBV2	TGTGCCAGCAGTGGCCCGCCGACAGGGAACTATGGCTACACCTTC	CASSGPPTGNYGYTF
-	TRBJ2-7	TRBD1	TRBV5-1	TGCGCCAGCAGCCAGACAGGGACATCAGGCAACGAGCAGTACTTC	CASSQTGTSGNEQYF
-	TRBJ1-4	-	TRBV3-1/TRBV3-2	TGTGCCAGCAGCCAAGGATACAGGGCCAAACTGTTTTTT	CASSQGYRAKLFF
-	TRBJ1-2	-	TRBV6-1	TGTGCCAGCAGTGAAGTGCTGGGGGCGGGTGGCTACACCTTC	CASSEVLGAGGYTF
-	TRBJ1-2	-	TRBV21-1	TGTGCCAGCAGCAAGGGACATCCCGGCGGAGGCTACACCTTC	CASSKGHPGGGYTF
-	TRBJ2-1	-	TRBV5-1	TGCGCCAGCAGCTCTCAGGCGTCGAGCTCCTACAATGAGCAGTTCTTC	CASSSQASSSYNEQFF
few	TRBJ2-7	TRBD1	TRBV11-2	TGTGCCAGCAGCTTTTCCGGGACAGGTCCCTACGAGCAGTACTTC	CASSFSGTGPYEQYF
-	TRBJ2-3	TRBD2	TRBV4-2	TGTGCCAGCAGCCAAGATACTAGCGGTACAGATACGCAGTATTTT	CASSQDTSGTDTQYF
-	TRBJ1-2	TRBD1	TRBV19	TGTGCCAGTAGTATAGTGTCAGGGGGAGACTATGGCTACACCTTC	CASSIVSGGDYGYTF
-	TRBJ1-1	-	TRBV5-1	TGCGCCAGCAGCTTGCTGACAGGGAACACTGAAGCTTTCTTT	CASSLLTGNTEAFF
-	TRBJ1-3	TRBD1	TRBV10-3	TGTGCCATCACTTCGGGGGGGACAGGGAAATCTGGAAACACCATATATTTT	CAITSGGTGKSGNTIYF
-	TRBJ1-1	-	TRBV11-3	TGTGCCAGCACCACCTTCGGGTCGCCGGGGGCTTTCTTT	CASTTFGSPGAFF
-	TRBJ2-7	-	TRBV28	TGTGCCAGCATAGGTTCCGGGAGCGAGCAGTACTTC	CASIGSGSEQYF
-	TRBJ2-2	TRBD1	TRBV28	TGTGCCATCCAGAATCCGGGACAGGGGGCCGGGGAGCTGTTTTTT	CAIQNPGQGAGELFF
-	TRBJ1-6	TRBD1	TRBV4-2	TGTGCCAGCAGCCAAGAGTTTGGACAGGGCTACTCACCCCTCCACTTT	CASSQEFGQGYSPLHF
-	TRBJ2-3	TRBD1	TRBV5-1	TGCGCCAGCAGCTCCGGGACAGGCAGCACAGATACGCAGTATTTT	CASSSGTGSTDTQYF
-	TRBJ2-3	TRBD2	TRBV6-2/TRBV6-3	TGTGCCAGCAGTTCCGGACTAGCGGGGCAAGATACGCAGTATTTT	CASSSGLAGQDTQYF
few	TRBJ2-2	-	TRBV7-2	TGTGCCAGCAGCCTTTGGGGGCAAAGAACCGGGGAGCTGTTTTTT	CASSLWGQRTGELFF
-	TRBJ2-1	-	TRBV5-1	TGCGCCAGCAGCTTGTATTCCCTCAATGAGCAGTTCTTC	CASSLYSLNEQFF
-	TRBJ1-1	TRBD1	TRBV13	TGTGCCAGCAGTCAGGGGGCAGGGTCGACTGAAGCTTTCTTT	CASSQGAGSTEAFF
few	TRBJ1-1	-	TRBV30	TGTGCCTGGACCCGGACAGCTAACACTGAAGCTTTCTTT	CAWTRTANTEAFF
-	TRBJ1-4	-	TRBV7-9	TGTGCCAGCAGCCGGGGGGATGAAAAACTGTTTTTT	CASSRGDEKLFF
-	TRBJ1-2	TRBD1	TRBV7-2	TGTGCCAGCAAACCGGGACAGGGTGAGCAAGGCTACACCTTC	CASKPGQGEQGYTF
-	TRBJ1-1	-	TRBV19	TGTGCCAGTAGCTTCGGGACACTCATGAACACTGAAGCTTTCTTT	CASSFGTLMNTEAFF
-	TRBJ2-7	TRBD2	TRBV28	TGTGCCAGCAGTTCCAGCAAGGGGCCCGGGACTAGCTACGAGCAGTACTTC	CASSSSKGPGTSYEQYF
-	TRBJ1-4	TRBD1	TRBV19	TGTGCCAGTAAAGGACGGGCAGGGGGAGGTAATGAAAAACTGTTTTTT	CASKGRAGGGNEKLFF
-	TRBJ2-7	-	TRBV19	TGTGCCAGTAGTAAGGGGGAAGGCCGGGGCACCTACGAGCAGTACTTC	CASSKGEGRGTYEQYF
-	TRBJ2-7	-	TRBV5-1	TGCGCCAGCAGTGGGGTCACAGGGTCCCCCTACGAGCAGTACTTC	CASSGVTGSPYEQYF
few	TRBJ1-1	-	TRBV20-1	TGCAGTGCTCGTGCCCTTCGGACAACGAACACTGAAGCTTTCTTT	CSARALRTTNTEAFF
once	TRBJ2-4	-	TRBV7-9	TGTGCCAGCAGCTTAGTAAGCGGACTAGCCAAAAACATTCAGTACTTC	CASSLVSGLAKNIQYF
-	TRBJ2-5	-	TRBV30	TGTGCCTGGAGTGTAACCGGCTGGGCCCAAGAGACCCAGTACTTC	CAWSVTGWAQETQYF
-	TRBJ1-4	-	TRBV13	TGTGCCAGCAGCACCAGGGCAGGGGCAACTAATGAAAAACTGTTTTTT	CASSTRAGATNEKLFF
-	TRBJ1-5	-	TRBV6-5	TGTGCCAGCAGTTACGGGGGAGGTCCCCAGCATTTT	CASSYGGGPQHF
few	TRBJ1-2	-	TRBV3-1/TRBV3-2	TGTGCCAGCAGCCAAGATCGGTCTGCGGGGGCAGGGTATTATGGCTACACCTTC	CASSQDRSAGAGYYGYTF
-	TRBJ1-2	-	TRBV15	TGTGCCACCAGCAGGGAGGGGTCTAACTATGGCTACACCTTC	CATSREGSNYGYTF
-	TRBJ2-3	-	TRBV5-5	TGTGCCAGCAGCTGGGCACTAGTCGATACGCAGTATTTT	CASSWALVDTQYF